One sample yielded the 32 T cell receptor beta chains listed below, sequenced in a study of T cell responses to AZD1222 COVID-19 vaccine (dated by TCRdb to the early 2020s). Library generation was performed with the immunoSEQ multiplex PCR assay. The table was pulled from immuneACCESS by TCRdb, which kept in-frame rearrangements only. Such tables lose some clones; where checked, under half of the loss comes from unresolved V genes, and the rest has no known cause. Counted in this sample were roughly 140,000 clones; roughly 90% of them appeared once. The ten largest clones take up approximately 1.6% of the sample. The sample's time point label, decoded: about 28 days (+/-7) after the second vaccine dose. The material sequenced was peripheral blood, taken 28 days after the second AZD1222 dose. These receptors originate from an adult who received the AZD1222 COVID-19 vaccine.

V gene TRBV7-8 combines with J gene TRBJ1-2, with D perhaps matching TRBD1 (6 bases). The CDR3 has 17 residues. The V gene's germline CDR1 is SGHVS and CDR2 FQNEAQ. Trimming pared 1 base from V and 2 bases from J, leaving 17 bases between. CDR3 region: CASSLVSRGDMNYGYTF. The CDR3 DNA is TGTGCCAGCAGCTTAGTGTCCAGGGGCGATATGAACTATGGCTACACCTTC.

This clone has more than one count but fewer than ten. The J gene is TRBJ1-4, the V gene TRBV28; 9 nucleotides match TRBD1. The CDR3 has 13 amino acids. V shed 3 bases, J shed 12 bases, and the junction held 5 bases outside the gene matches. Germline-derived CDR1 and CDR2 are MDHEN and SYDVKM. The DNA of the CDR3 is TGTGCCAGCAGTTTTAGGGACAGGGCACAACTGTTTTTT. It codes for CASSFRDRAQLFF.

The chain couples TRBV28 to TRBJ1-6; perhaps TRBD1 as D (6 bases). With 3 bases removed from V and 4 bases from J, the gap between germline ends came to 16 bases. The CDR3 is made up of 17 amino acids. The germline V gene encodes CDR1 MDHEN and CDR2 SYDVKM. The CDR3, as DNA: TGTGCCAGCAGTTTCCTTGGGACATCAGCGTATAATTCACCCCTCCACTTT. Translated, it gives CASSFLGTSAYNSPLHF.

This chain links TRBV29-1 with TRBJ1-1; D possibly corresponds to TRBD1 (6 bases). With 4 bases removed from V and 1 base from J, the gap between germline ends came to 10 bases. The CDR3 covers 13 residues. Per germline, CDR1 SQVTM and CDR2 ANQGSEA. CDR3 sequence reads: CSVARGGNTEAFF. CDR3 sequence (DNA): TGCAGCGTTGCCAGGGGAGGGAACACTGAAGCTTTCTTT.

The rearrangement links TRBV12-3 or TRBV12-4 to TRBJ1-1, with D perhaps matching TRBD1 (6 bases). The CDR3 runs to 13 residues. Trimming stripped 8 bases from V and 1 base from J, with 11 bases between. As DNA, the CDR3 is TGTGCCAGCTTAACACAGGGGAACACTGAAGCTTTCTTT. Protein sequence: CASLTQGNTEAFF.

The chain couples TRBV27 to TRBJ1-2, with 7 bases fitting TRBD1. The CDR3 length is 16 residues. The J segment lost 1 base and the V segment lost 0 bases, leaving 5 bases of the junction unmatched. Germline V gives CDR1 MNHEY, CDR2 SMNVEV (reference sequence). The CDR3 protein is CASSLSSQGDNYGYTF. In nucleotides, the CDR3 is TGTGCCAGCAGTTTATCGTCGCAGGGGGATAACTATGGCTACACCTTC.

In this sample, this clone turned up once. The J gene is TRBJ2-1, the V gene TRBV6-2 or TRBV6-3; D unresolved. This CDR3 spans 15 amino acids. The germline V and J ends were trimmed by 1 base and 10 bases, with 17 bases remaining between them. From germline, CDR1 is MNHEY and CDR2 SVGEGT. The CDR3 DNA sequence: TGTGCCAGCAGTTACTGGGGTACGGGCGTGGGGGAGCAGTTCTTC. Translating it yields CASSYWGTGVGEQFF.

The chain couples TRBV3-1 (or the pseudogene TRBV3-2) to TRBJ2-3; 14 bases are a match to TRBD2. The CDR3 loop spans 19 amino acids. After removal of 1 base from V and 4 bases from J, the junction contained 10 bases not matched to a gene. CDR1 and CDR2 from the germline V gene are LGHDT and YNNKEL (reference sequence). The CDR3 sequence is CASSQGLAGGLGSADTQYF. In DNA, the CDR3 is TGTGCCAGCAGCCAAGGACTAGCGGGAGGGCTCGGAAGTGCAGATACGCAGTATTTT.

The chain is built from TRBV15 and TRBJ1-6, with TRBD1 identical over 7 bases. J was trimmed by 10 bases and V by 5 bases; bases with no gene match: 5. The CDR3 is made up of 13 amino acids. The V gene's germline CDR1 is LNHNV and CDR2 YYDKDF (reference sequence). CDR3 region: CATSDREESPLHF. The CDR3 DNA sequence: TGTGCCACCAGCGACAGGGAAGAGTCACCCCTCCACTTT.

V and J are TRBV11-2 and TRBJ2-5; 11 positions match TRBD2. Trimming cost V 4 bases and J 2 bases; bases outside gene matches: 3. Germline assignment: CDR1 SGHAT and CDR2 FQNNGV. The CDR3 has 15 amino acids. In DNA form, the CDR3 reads TGTGCCAGCAGCTCGGGGACTAGCGGTCAAGAGACCCAGTACTTC. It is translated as CASSSGTSGQETQYF.

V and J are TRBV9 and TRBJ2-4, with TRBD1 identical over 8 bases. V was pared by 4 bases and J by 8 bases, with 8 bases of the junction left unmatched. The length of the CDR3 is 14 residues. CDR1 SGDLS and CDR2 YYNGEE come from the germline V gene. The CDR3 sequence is CASSSRQGQDIQYF. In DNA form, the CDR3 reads TGTGCCAGCAGCTCGAGACAGGGGCAAGACATTCAGTACTTC.

CDR3 DNA: TGTGCCACCAGTGGCAGGGGGCTCAATGAGCAGTTCTTC. This encodes CATSGRGLNEQFF. V and J are TRBV24-1 and TRBJ2-1; 8 bases fit TRBD1. The CDR3 length is 13 residues. The junction had 2 bases not matched to a gene; V was cut back by 5 bases and J by 6 bases. Germline V gene sequence: CDR1 KGHDR, CDR2 SFDVKD.

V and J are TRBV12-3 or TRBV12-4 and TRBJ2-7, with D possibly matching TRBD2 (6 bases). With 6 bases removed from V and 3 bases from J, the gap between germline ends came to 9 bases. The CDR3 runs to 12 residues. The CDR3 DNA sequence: TGTGCCAGCAGAACCGGGGGCTACGAGCAGTACTTC. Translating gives CASRTGGYEQYF.

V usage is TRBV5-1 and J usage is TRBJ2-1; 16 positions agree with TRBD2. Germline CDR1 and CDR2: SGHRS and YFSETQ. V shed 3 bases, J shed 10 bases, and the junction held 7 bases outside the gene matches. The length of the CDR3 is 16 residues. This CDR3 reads CASSSGTSGRAEEQFF. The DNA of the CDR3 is TGCGCCAGCAGCTCAGGGACTAGCGGGAGGGCGGAGGAGCAGTTCTTC.

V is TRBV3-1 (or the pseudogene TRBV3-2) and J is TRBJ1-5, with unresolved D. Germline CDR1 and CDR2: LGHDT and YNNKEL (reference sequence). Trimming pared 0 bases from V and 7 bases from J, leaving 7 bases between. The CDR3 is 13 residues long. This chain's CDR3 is CASSQDLGQPQHF. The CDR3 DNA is TGTGCCAGCAGCCAAGATTTGGGGCAGCCCCAGCATTTT.

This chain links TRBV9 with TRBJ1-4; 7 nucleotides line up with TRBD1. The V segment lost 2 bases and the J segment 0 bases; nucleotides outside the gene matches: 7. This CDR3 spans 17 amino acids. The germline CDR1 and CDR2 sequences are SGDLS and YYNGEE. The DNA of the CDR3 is TGTGCCAGCAGCGTTTCCGGGACAGCCTCAACTAATGAAAAACTGTTTTTT. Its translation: CASSVSGTASTNEKLFF.

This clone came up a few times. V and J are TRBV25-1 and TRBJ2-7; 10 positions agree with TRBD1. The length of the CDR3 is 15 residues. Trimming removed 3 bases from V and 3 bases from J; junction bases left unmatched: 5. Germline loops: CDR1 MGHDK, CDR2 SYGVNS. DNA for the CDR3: TGTGCCAGCAGTGACCGGGACAGGGGACACTACGAGCAGTACTTC. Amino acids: CASSDRDRGHYEQYF.

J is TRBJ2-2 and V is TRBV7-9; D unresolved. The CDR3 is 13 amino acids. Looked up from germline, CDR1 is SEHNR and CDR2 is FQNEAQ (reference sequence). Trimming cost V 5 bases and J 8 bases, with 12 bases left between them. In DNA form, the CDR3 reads TGTGCCAGCAGCCTCACCCCGTGGGGGGAGCTGTTTTTT. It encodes CASSLTPWGELFF.

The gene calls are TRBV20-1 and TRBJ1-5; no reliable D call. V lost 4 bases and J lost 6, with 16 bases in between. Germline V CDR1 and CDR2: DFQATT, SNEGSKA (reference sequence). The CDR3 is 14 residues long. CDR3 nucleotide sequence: TGCAGTGCTACTGATAGGAAAGCTGGTCAGCCCCAGCATTTT. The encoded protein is CSATDRKAGQPQHF.

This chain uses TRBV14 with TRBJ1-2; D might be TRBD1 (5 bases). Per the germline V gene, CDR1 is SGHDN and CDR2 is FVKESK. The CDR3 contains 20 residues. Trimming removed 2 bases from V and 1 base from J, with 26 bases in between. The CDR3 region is CASSQNLSPLTGSFNYGYTF. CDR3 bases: TGTGCCAGCAGCCAAAATCTAAGCCCACTAACAGGTTCTTTTAACTATGGCTACACCTTC.

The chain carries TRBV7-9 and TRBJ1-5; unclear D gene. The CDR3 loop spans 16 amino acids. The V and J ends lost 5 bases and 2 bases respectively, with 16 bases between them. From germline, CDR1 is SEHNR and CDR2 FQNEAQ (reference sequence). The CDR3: CASSPLSVQRNQPQHF. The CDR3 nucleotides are TGTGCCAGCAGCCCCTTGTCCGTCCAACGCAATCAGCCCCAGCATTTT.

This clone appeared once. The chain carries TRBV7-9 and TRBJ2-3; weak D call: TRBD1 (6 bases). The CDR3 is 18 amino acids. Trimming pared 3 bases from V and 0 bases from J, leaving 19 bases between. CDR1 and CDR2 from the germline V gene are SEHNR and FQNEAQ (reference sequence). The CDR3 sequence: CASSFLGGSARSTDTQYF. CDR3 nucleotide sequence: TGTGCCAGCAGCTTCTTAGGGGGATCTGCTCGTAGCACAGATACGCAGTATTTT.

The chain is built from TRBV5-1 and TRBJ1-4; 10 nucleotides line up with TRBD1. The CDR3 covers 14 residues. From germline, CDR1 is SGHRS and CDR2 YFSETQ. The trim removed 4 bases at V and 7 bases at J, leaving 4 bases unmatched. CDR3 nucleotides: TGCGCCAGCAGCCCGGGACAGGGGATTGAAAAACTGTTTTTT. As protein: CASSPGQGIEKLFF.

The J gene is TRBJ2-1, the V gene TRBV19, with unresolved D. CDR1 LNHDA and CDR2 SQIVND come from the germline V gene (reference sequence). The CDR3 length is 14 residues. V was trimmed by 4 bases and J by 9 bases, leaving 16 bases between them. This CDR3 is CASSTLLVLGEQFF. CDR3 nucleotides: TGTGCCAGTAGTACCTTGCTAGTGTTGGGTGAGCAGTTCTTC.

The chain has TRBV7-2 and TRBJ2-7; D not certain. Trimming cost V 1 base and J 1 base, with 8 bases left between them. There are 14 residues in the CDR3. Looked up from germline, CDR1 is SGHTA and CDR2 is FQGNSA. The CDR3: CASSLGKGSYEQYF. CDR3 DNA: TGTGCCAGCAGCTTAGGGAAAGGGTCCTACGAGCAGTACTTC.

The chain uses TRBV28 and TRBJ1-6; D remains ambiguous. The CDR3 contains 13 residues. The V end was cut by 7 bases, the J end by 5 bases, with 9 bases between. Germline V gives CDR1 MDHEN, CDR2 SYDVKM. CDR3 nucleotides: TGTGCCAGCACCCGTCAAAATAATTCACCCCTCCACTTT. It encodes CASTRQNNSPLHF.

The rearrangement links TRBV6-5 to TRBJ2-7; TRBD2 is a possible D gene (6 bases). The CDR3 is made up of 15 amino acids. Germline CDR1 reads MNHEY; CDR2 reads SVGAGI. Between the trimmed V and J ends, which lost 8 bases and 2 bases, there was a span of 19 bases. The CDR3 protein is CASAGTQGAAYEQYF. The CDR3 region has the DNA TGTGCCAGCGCGGGAACTCAGGGAGCGGCCTACGAGCAGTACTTC.

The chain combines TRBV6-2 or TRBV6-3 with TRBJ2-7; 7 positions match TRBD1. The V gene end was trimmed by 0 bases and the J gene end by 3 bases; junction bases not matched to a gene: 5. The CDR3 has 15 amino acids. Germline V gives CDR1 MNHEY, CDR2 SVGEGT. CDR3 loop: CASSYSRNRGYEQYF. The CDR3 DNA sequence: TGTGCCAGCAGTTACTCGAGGAACAGGGGCTACGAGCAGTACTTC.

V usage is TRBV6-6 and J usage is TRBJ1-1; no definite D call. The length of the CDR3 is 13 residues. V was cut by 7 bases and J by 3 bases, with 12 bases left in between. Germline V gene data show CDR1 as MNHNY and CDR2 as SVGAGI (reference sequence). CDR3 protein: CASNSRGDTEAFF. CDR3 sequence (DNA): TGTGCCAGCAATTCCCGGGGAGACACTGAAGCTTTCTTT.

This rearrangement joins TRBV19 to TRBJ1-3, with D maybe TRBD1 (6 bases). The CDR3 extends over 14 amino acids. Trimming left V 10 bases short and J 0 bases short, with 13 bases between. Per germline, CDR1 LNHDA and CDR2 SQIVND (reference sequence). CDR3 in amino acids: CATKGGNSGNTIYF. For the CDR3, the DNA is TGTGCCACTAAAGGGGGAAACTCTGGAAACACCATATATTTT.

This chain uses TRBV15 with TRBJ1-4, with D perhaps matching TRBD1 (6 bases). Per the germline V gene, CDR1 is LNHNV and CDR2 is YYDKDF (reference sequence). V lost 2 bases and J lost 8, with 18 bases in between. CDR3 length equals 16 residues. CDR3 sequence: CATSRPYTGSREKLFF. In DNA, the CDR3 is TGTGCCACCAGCAGACCTTATACAGGGTCAAGGGAAAAACTGTTTTTT.

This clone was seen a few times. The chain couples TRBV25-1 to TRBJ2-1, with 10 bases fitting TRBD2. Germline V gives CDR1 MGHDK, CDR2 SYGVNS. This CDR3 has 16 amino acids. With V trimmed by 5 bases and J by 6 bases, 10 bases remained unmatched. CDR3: CASSKSSGRGSNEQFF. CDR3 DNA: TGTGCCAGCAGTAAATCAAGCGGGAGGGGGAGCAATGAGCAGTTCTTC.